These 31 T cell receptor beta chains were sequenced from one sample in a study of regulatory dendritic cells for organ transplantation. TCRdb's copy holds only in-frame clones and misses some; the assay was immunoSEQ multiplex PCR. The sample lists 25,000 to 30,000 clones, over 60% seen once, with 2.2% in the top ten. The sequencing input was memory CD4+ T cells from blood. The subset denotes: CD45RO+ memory T cells. The source is a human donor in good health.

This clone has more than one count but fewer than ten. The rearrangement joins TRBV5-4 to TRBJ2-6, with D perhaps given as TRBD1 or TRBD2 (5 bases each). V shed 4 bases and J shed 1 base, with 12 bases lying between them. Germline-derived CDR1 and CDR2 are SGHNT and YYREEE (reference sequence). This CDR3 contains 16 residues. The CDR3, as DNA: TGTGCCAGCAGCCCGGGGACGAGGTCTGGGGCCAACGTCCTGACTTTC. Translation: CASSPGTRSGANVLTF.

This chain connects TRBV4-1 to TRBJ2-7; TRBD2 aligns across 10 bases. The CDR3 spans 16 residues. The V gene end was trimmed by 2 bases and the J gene end by 6 bases; junction bases not matched to a gene: 10. Looked up from germline, CDR1 is MGHRA and CDR2 is YSYEKL. CDR3 amino acids: CASSQKPGLALPEQYF. CDR3 in DNA: TGCGCCAGCAGCCAAAAGCCGGGACTAGCGTTACCCGAGCAGTACTTC.

J is TRBJ2-1 and V is TRBV5-8; D might be TRBD1 (5 bases). Germline CDR1 is SGHTS and CDR2 is YDEGEE. V was pared by 6 bases and J by 9 bases, with 13 bases between. There are 12 residues in the CDR3. The CDR3 reads CASTRQGFEQFF. For the CDR3, the DNA is TGTGCCAGCACTAGGCAGGGATTTGAGCAGTTCTTC.

This chain uses TRBV7-8 with TRBJ2-7; 8 bases are shared with TRBD2. CDR1 and CDR2 from the germline V gene are SGHVS and FQNEAQ. J lost 3 bases, V lost 5 bases, and 15 bases had no gene match. The CDR3 length is 17 residues. The CDR3 loop reads CASSPYRGGTSDYEQYF. The DNA for the CDR3 is TGTGCCAGCAGCCCTTACCGGGGGGGGACTAGTGACTACGAGCAGTACTTC.

This sequence joins TRBV19 and TRBJ1-2, with D maybe TRBD1 (5 bases). Trimming shortened V by 4 bases and J by 4 bases, and 10 bases separated the two germline ends. Germline-derived CDR1 and CDR2 are LNHDA and SQIVND (reference sequence). This CDR3 contains 13 residues. The CDR3 reads CASSNDGTYGYTF. CDR3 nucleotides: TGTGCCAGTAGTAATGACGGGACCTATGGCTACACCTTC.

The chain has TRBV18 and TRBJ1-2, with 7 bases aligning to TRBD1. The CDR3 has 15 amino acids. Trimming cost V 2 bases and J 4 bases; bases outside gene matches: 7. Germline lookup yields CDR1 KGHSH and CDR2 LQKENI. CDR3 sequence reads: CASSPDWNRGYGYTF. DNA of the CDR3: TGTGCCAGCTCACCAGATTGGAACAGGGGCTATGGCTACACCTTC.

V and J are TRBV5-1 and TRBJ2-1; D not certain. V gave up 3 bases and J gave up 6 bases, with 16 bases separating them. The CDR3 runs to 15 residues. Germline assignment: CDR1 SGHRS and CDR2 YFSETQ. The CDR3 DNA reads as TGCGCCAGCAGCTATGGCGGTGGACGAAGCAATGAGCAGTTCTTC. It translates to CASSYGGGRSNEQFF. Full variable domain (outside the CDR3, taken from reference TRBV5-1 and TRBJ2-1): KAGVTQTPRYLIKTRGQQVTLSCSPISGHRSVSWYQQTPGQGLQFLFEYFSETQRNKGNFPGRFSGRQFSNSRSEMNVSTLELGDSALYLCASSYGGGRSNEQFFGPGTRLTVL.

The chain uses TRBV4-1 and TRBJ2-5; D uncertain. The CDR3 totals 15 residues. V lost 4 bases, J lost 2 bases, and 14 bases lay in between. Per the germline V gene, CDR1 is MGHRA and CDR2 is YSYEKL. The CDR3 spells CASSLSPTVQETQYF. Written as DNA, the CDR3 is TGCGCCAGCAGCCTAAGCCCCACGGTTCAAGAGACCCAGTACTTC.

V and J are TRBV5-1 and TRBJ2-3, with 10 bases that match TRBD2. CDR1 and CDR2 from the germline V gene are SGHRS and YFSETQ. The trim removed 0 bases at V and 0 bases at J, leaving 4 bases unmatched. The CDR3 has 17 residues. The CDR3 is CASSLGATSGSTDTQYF. The CDR3 nucleotides are TGCGCCAGCAGCTTGGGAGCGACTAGCGGGAGCACAGATACGCAGTATTTT.

The chain is built from TRBV10-3 and TRBJ1-2; perhaps TRBD1 as D (5 bases). CDR1 and CDR2 (germline): ENHRY, SYGVKD. CDR3 length: 13 amino acids. With 2 bases removed from V and 11 bases from J, the gap between germline ends came to 15 bases. The CDR3 sequence is CAISEGGRERYTF. The CDR3 nucleotides are TGTGCCATCAGTGAGGGAGGCAGGGAAAGGTACACCTTC.

This chain links TRBV6-5 with TRBJ1-5, with D possibly being TRBD1 (5 bases). Trimming pared 7 bases from V and 3 bases from J, leaving 16 bases between. The V gene's germline CDR1 is MNHEY and CDR2 SVGAGI. CDR3 size: 15 residues. The CDR3 reads CASNWGRPLNQPQHF. The CDR3 nucleotides are TGTGCCAGCAACTGGGGCAGGCCCCTCAATCAGCCCCAGCATTTT.

The chain joins TRBV7-9 to TRBJ1-3; D call uncertain. Trimming left V 2 bases short and J 2 bases short, with 10 bases between. There are 15 residues in the CDR3. The germline gives CDR1 SEHNR, CDR2 FQNEAQ (reference sequence). CDR3: CASSLSHGTGNTIYF. CDR3 DNA: TGTGCCAGCAGCTTAAGTCACGGGACTGGAAACACCATATATTTT.

This clone occurred a few times. The V and J genes are TRBV21-1 and TRBJ1-1; the table's D call TRBD1 went unverified against the DNA. TRBV21-1 is reported as a pseudogene. The CDR3 totals 16 residues. The chain's CDR3 is CASSNPKTGRDTEAFF. For the CDR3, the DNA is TGTGCCAGCAGCAATCCTAAGACAGGGCGGGACACTGAAGCTTTCTTT.

As for this clone: Other DNA sequences in this specimen translate into the identical CDR3. CDR3 DNA: TGTGCCAGCACGACCGGCAGCTCTGGAAACACCATATATTTT. This translates into CASTTGSSGNTIYF. The J gene is TRBJ1-3, the V gene TRBV28; no definite D call. Trimming removed 7 bases from V and 0 bases from J, with 10 bases in between. The CDR3 runs to 14 residues. Looked up from germline, CDR1 is MDHEN and CDR2 is SYDVKM. The whole variable domain, remainder taken from reference TRBV28 and TRBJ1-3, is DVKVTQSSRYLVKRTGEKVFLECVQDMDHENMFWYRQDPGLGLRLIYFSYDVKMKEKGDIPEGYSVSREKKERFSLILESASTNQTSMYLCASTTGSSGNTIYFGEGSWLTVV.

CDR3 residues: CASSFAVSRNTEAFF. For the CDR3, the DNA is TGTGCCAGCAGCTTTGCGGTCAGTAGGAACACTGAAGCTTTCTTT. This sequence joins TRBV5-4 and TRBJ1-1; D gene uncertain. Germline V gives CDR1 SGHNT, CDR2 YYREEE (reference sequence). The CDR3 runs to 15 residues. Between the trimmed V and J ends, which lost 2 bases and 1 base, there was a span of 12 bases.

The V and J genes are TRBV6-5 and TRBJ2-2; no definite D call. Trimming took off 5 bases at V and 1 base at J, with 8 bases between the two ends. Per the germline V gene, CDR1 is MNHEY and CDR2 is SVGAGI. This CDR3 is built from 14 residues. DNA of the CDR3: TGTGCCAGCAGTCCCCGGCTGAACACCGGGGAGCTGTTTTTT. Translated: CASSPRLNTGELFF.

V and J are TRBV11-2 and TRBJ1-4, with D unresolved. V lost 4 bases and J 5 bases, leaving 14 bases between the germline ends. In germline, CDR1 is SGHAT, CDR2 FQNNGV. The CDR3 covers 15 residues. The CDR3, as DNA: TGTGCCAGCAGCTCTGTGTGGGCCCCAAATGAAAAACTGTTTTTT. Translation: CASSSVWAPNEKLFF.

This sequence joins TRBV18 and TRBJ2-3; 12 nucleotides line up with TRBD2. This CDR3 is built from 17 residues. With V trimmed by 3 bases and J by 3 bases, 7 bases remained unmatched. Germline lookup yields CDR1 KGHSH and CDR2 LQKENI. CDR3 nucleotides: TGTGCCAGCTCACCTACCCTAGCGGGGGGGTTGACAGATACGCAGTATTTT. Protein: CASSPTLAGGLTDTQYF. Based on the CDR3 plus reference TRBV18 and TRBJ2-3, the full variable domain is NAGVMQNPRHLVRRRGQEARLRCSPMKGHSHVYWYRQLPEEGLKFMVYLQKENIIDESGMPKERFSAEFPKEGPSILRIQQVVRGDSAAYFCASSPTLAGGLTDTQYFGPGTRLTVL.

The rearrangement links TRBV10-3 to TRBJ2-1, with a possible D match to TRBD2 (6 bases). V was cut by 6 bases and J by 5 bases, with 11 bases left in between. This CDR3 spans 13 amino acids. Germline loops: CDR1 ENHRY, CDR2 SYGVKD. The CDR3 DNA sequence: TGTGCCATCAGGGAGGGACTGGACAATGAGCAGTTCTTC. Translating gives CAIREGLDNEQFF.

The rearrangement links TRBV7-3 to TRBJ2-2, with no clear D. V dropped 3 bases and J dropped 3 bases, with 2 bases sitting between them. CDR3 length equals 12 residues. Germline lookup yields CDR1 SGHTA and CDR2 FQGTGA. The CDR3 DNA sequence: TGTGCCAGCAGCTTCGACACCGGGGAGCTGTTTTTT. Encoded protein: CASSFDTGELFF.

A note on this clone: This specimen includes other DNA sequences encoding the same CDR3. The chain links TRBV14 to TRBJ1-1, with unresolved D. Germline CDR1 and CDR2: SGHDN and FVKESK. V was pared by 1 base and J by 0 bases, with 6 bases between. The CDR3 covers 14 residues. CDR3 in amino acids: CASSQAGMNTEAFF. In DNA, the CDR3 is TGTGCCAGCAGCCAAGCCGGGATGAACACTGAAGCTTTCTTT.

This clone was picked up a small number of times. The chain employs TRBV11-1 and TRBJ1-4, with 7 nucleotides matching TRBD1. The germline V gene encodes CDR1 SGHAT and CDR2 FQDESV (reference sequence). J lost 7 bases, V lost 5 bases, and 4 bases had no gene match. The CDR3 is 13 amino acids. The CDR3 sequence is CASSVGQVEKLFF. The CDR3 DNA follows: TGTGCCAGCAGCGTCGGACAGGTTGAAAAACTGTTTTTT.

The chain is built from TRBV12-5 and TRBJ2-1; possibly TRBD1 or TRBD2 for D (6 bases each). The CDR3 consists of 15 residues. V lost 2 bases to trimming and J lost 5 bases, with 13 bases between them. Germline assignment: CDR1 LGHNT and CDR2 FRNRAP. CDR3 sequence (DNA): TGTGCTAGTGGTTTGTATGGGGGGCCAAACAATGAGCAGTTCTTC. This sequence encodes CASGLYGGPNNEQFF.

The rearrangement joins TRBV9 to TRBJ2-7; TRBD1 aligns across 10 bases. The germline V gene has CDR1 SGDLS and CDR2 YYNGEE. V was pared by 4 bases and J by 2 bases, with 6 bases of the junction left unmatched. This CDR3 comprises 15 residues. The CDR3 DNA reads as TGTGCCAGCAGCACCCGGGACAGGGGCGCCTACGAGCAGTACTTC. Residues: CASSTRDRGAYEQYF.

The chain links TRBV11-2 to TRBJ2-3, with unresolved D. Germline V gene lookup returns CDR1 SGHAT and CDR2 FQNNGV. This CDR3 has 12 residues. V was pared by 2 bases and J by 4 bases, with 4 bases between. CDR3 nucleotides: TGTGCCAGCAGCTTAACGTCAGATACGCAGTATTTT. This translates into CASSLTSDTQYF. Full variable domain (missing parts from reference TRBV11-2 and TRBJ2-3): EAGVAQSPRYKIIEKRQSVAFWCNPISGHATLYWYQQILGQGPKLLIQFQNNGVVDDSQLPKDRFSAERLKGVDSTLKIQPAKLEDSAVYLCASSLTSDTQYFGPGTRLTVL.

Turning to this clone: This specimen includes other DNA sequences encoding the same CDR3. V gene TRBV27 combines with J gene TRBJ2-1, with 7 bases matching TRBD2. J gave up 0 bases and V 3 bases, and 2 bases lay outside the gene matches. The germline CDR1 and CDR2 sequences are MNHEY and SMNVEV (reference sequence). The CDR3 runs 15 residues. The CDR3 DNA sequence: TGTGCCAGCAGTTTGGGGACTATCTCCTACAATGAGCAGTTCTTC. Its translation is CASSLGTISYNEQFF.

Only a few counts were recorded for this clone. V is TRBV28 and J is TRBJ1-5; D uncertain. This CDR3 has 15 residues. The V and J ends lost 5 bases and 2 bases respectively, with 13 bases between them. Germline CDR1 is MDHEN and CDR2 is SYDVKM. The CDR3 coding sequence is TGTGCCAGCAGTGACGTATGGGTGGGCAATCAGCCCCAGCATTTT. This gives the protein CASSDVWVGNQPQHF.

This chain joins TRBV14 and TRBJ1-2, with no clear D. The CDR3 consists of 14 residues. CDR1 and CDR2 from the germline V gene are SGHDN and FVKESK. Trimming took off 0 bases at V and 6 bases at J, with 11 bases between the two ends. CDR3 coding DNA: TGTGCCAGCAGCCAAGATGGTTTCGGAGATGGCTACACCTTC. Its translation: CASSQDGFGDGYTF.

The V gene is TRBV18, the J gene TRBJ2-1; D not certain. With 6 bases removed from V and 4 bases from J, the gap between germline ends came to 7 bases. This CDR3 is 12 amino acids long. Germline V gene sequence: CDR1 KGHSH, CDR2 LQKENI. The CDR3 spells CASSTIYNEQFF. CDR3 in DNA: TGTGCCAGCTCGACGATTTACAATGAGCAGTTCTTC.

This chain joins TRBV5-4 and TRBJ1-1; TRBD1 might be the D (5 bases). Germline assignment: CDR1 SGHNT and CDR2 YYREEE (reference sequence). CDR3 length: 14 amino acids. Trimming took 5 bases from V and 1 from J, leaving 12 bases between them. CDR3 nucleotide sequence: TGTGCCAGCAGACCGGGACTCCAGAACACTGAAGCTTTCTTT. It specifies CASRPGLQNTEAFF.

This chain links TRBV30 with TRBJ1-5; a weak D match, TRBD1 (5 bases). This CDR3 is 14 amino acids long. Germline CDR1 and CDR2: GTSNPN and SVGIG (reference sequence). Trimming left V 4 bases short and J 2 bases short, with 12 bases between. The CDR3 DNA sequence: TGTGCCTGGACTATAAAAGGGGGCAATCAGCCCCAGCATTTT. It is translated as CAWTIKGGNQPQHF.